Shown below are 23 T cell receptor beta chains from a single sample sequenced in a study of shared clonotypes between healthy human individuals. TCRdb's table, derived via immunoSEQ multiplex PCR, lists solely in-frame clones and lacks some. The data hold nearly 1,000,000 clones, with approximately 80% observed a single time. Sequencing input: memory CD4+ T cells sorted from blood. As for subset: CD45RA-negative fraction. These receptors were taken from a young man in good health.

This clone was recorded only once. Written as DNA, the CDR3 is TGCGCCAGCAGCTTGGAAGGGTGGGAGCTGTTTTTT. Residues: CASSLEGWELFF. This chain links TRBV5-1 with TRBJ2-2; D remains unclear. The CDR3 loop spans 12 amino acids. CDR1 is SGHRS, CDR2 YFSETQ, per germline. V lost 0 bases to trimming and J lost 9 bases, with 6 bases between them.

V usage is TRBV7-6 and J usage is TRBJ2-1; 7 nucleotides line up with TRBD2. Unmatched junction bases numbered 2, after V lost 1 base and J lost 5 bases. The CDR3 spans 14 residues. Germline values: CDR1 SGHVS, CDR2 FNYEAQ. CDR3 nucleotide sequence: TGTGCCAGCAGCTTAGGAGCGGGGCACAATGAGCAGTTCTTC. It translates to CASSLGAGHNEQFF.

The chain employs TRBV30 and TRBJ2-5; D is ambiguous. CDR1 is GTSNPN and CDR2 is SVGIG in the germline V gene (reference sequence). V was shortened by 1 base and J by 1 base, with 7 bases between the two germline ends. The CDR3 sequence is 13 residues long. CDR3 residues: CAWSDGTQETQYF. CDR3 DNA sequence: TGTGCCTGGAGTGACGGCACCCAAGAGACCCAGTACTTC.

The rearrangement joins TRBV2 to TRBJ2-6, with no clear D. Germline V lookup: CDR1 SNHLY, CDR2 FYNNEI. This CDR3 is 15 amino acids long. V was pared by 4 bases and J by 3 bases, with 10 bases between. Here the CDR3 reads CASSGSSRGANVLTF. The DNA of the CDR3 is TGTGCCAGCAGTGGTTCGTCTCGTGGGGCCAACGTCCTGACTTTC.

Comments on this clone: An end of the junction differs from the germline gene, which may be a read error. CDR3 amino acids: CASGHPRGGTWETQYF. The CDR3 DNA reads as TGCGCCAGCGGCCACCCCCGAGGGGGGACCTGGGAGACCCAGTACTTC. The chain links TRBV4-1 to TRBJ2-5; D might be TRBD1 or TRBD2, each matching 6 bases. This CDR3 has 16 residues. Germline assignment: CDR1 MGHRA and CDR2 YSYEKL.

The rearrangement links TRBV19 to TRBJ1-5; D might be TRBD1 (6 bases). The CDR3 has 15 amino acids. V lost 5 bases and J 9 bases, leaving 20 bases between the germline ends. The V gene's germline CDR1 is LNHDA and CDR2 SQIVND (reference sequence). The CDR3 reads CASSPPQGRATPQHF. In DNA, the CDR3 is TGTGCCAGTAGTCCTCCACAGGGACGGGCGACGCCCCAGCATTTT.

The V gene is TRBV2, the J gene TRBJ2-5; perhaps TRBD2 as D (6 bases). V was trimmed by 6 bases and J by 1 base, leaving 12 bases between them. CDR1 is SNHLY and CDR2 is FYNNEI in the germline V gene. The CDR3 is 14 amino acids. The CDR3 nucleotides are TGTGCCAGCAGACAGGAAGCGGGCCAAGAGACCCAGTACTTC. Protein: CASRQEAGQETQYF.

In its sample, this clone was seen once. The V and J genes are TRBV7-9 and TRBJ2-3; TRBD2 matches 7 bases. The germline gives CDR1 SEHNR, CDR2 FQNEAQ (reference sequence). The CDR3 totals 16 residues. V shed 5 bases, J shed 6 bases, and the junction held 14 bases outside the gene matches. CDR3 nucleotides: TGTGCCAGCAGCCCTAGTTGGGAGGGAGCATACGATACGCAGTATTTT. Translation: CASSPSWEGAYDTQYF.

As concerns this clone: A far larger clone is just one base off, so this is likely a read error. This chain links TRBV11-3 with TRBJ1-1, with D unclear. The CDR3 spans 13 residues. Per the germline V gene, CDR1 is SGHNT and CDR2 is YENEEA. V was shortened by 3 bases and J by 0 bases, with 5 bases between the two germline ends. The CDR3 here is CASSFQVNTEAFF. The CDR3 nucleotides are TGTGCCAGCAGCTTCCAGGTGAACACTGAAGCTTTCTTT. The whole variable domain, remainder taken from reference TRBV11-3 and TRBJ1-1, is EAGVVQSPRYKIIEKKQPVAFWCNPISGHNTLYWYLQNLGQGPELLIRYENEEAVDDSQLPKDRFSAERLKGVDSTLKIQPAELGDSAVYLCASSFQVNTEAFFGQGTRLTVV.

This clone was seen just once. V usage is TRBV5-8 and J usage is TRBJ2-2; no clear D. CDR1 is SGHTS and CDR2 is YDEGEE in the germline V gene. This CDR3 contains 15 residues. V was clipped by 7 bases and J by 1 base, with 14 bases between them. The CDR3 spells CASLRLQKNTGELFF. Written as DNA, the CDR3 is TGTGCCAGCCTAAGGCTTCAGAAGAACACCGGGGAGCTGTTTTTT.

The chain has TRBV19 and TRBJ2-2; weak D call: TRBD1 (6 bases). The length of the CDR3 is 15 residues. V lost 7 bases and J lost 4, with 16 bases in between. Germline-derived CDR1 and CDR2 are LNHDA and SQIVND (reference sequence). The chain's CDR3 is CASTHPGHITGELFF. As DNA, the CDR3 is TGTGCCAGTACCCATCCGGGACACATCACCGGGGAGCTGTTTTTT.

This chain connects TRBV2 to TRBJ2-3; 10 nucleotides align to TRBD2. Germline V CDR1 and CDR2: SNHLY, FYNNEI. CDR3 length equals 14 residues. Losses at the gene ends were 9 bases for V and 5 bases for J; bases not matched to a gene: 8. CDR3 protein: CARGTSERGDTQYF. The CDR3 DNA is TGTGCCAGAGGGACTAGCGAACGAGGAGATACGCAGTATTTT.

The rearrangement joins TRBV14 to TRBJ1-1; D gene uncertain. The CDR3 has 16 amino acids. The germline CDR1 and CDR2 sequences are SGHDN and FVKESK. Deletions cut 4 bases from V and 1 base from J, with 16 bases between. The CDR3 DNA reads as TGTGCCAGCAGCCCCGGCTTTAGGACTCCGAACACTGAAGCTTTCTTT. Encoded protein: CASSPGFRTPNTEAFF.

This clone was detected once. This chain uses TRBV30 with TRBJ2-5, with a weak D call TRBD2 (5 bases). The end of the DNA fits TRBJ2-7 better, so the J call may be wrong. Per germline, CDR1 GTSNPN and CDR2 SVGIG (reference sequence). The CDR3 is 13 residues long. The chain's CDR3 is CAWDRLGRDEQYF. CDR3 DNA: TGTGCCTGGGACCGTTTAGGGCGGGACGAGCAGTACTTC.

The rearrangement joins TRBV7-3 to TRBJ1-1, with TRBD1 matching 7 bases. V gave up 1 base and J gave up 11 bases; unmatched junction bases: 4. CDR1 and CDR2 (germline): SGHTA, FQGTGA. The CDR3 is 12 residues long. This chain's CDR3 is CASSLMGQRAFF. The DNA of the CDR3 is TGTGCCAGCAGCTTAATGGGACAGAGGGCTTTCTTT.

J is TRBJ2-1 and V is TRBV7-6; 11 bases align to TRBD2. The V segment lost 0 bases and the J segment 0 bases; nucleotides outside the gene matches: 4. This CDR3 has 18 amino acids. The germline gives CDR1 SGHVS, CDR2 FNYEAQ. The CDR3 here is CASSLAGTSGLSYNEQFF. The DNA of the CDR3 is TGTGCCAGCAGCTTAGCCGGGACTAGCGGCCTCTCCTACAATGAGCAGTTCTTC.

This rearrangement joins TRBV21-1 to TRBJ2-5; TRBD1, the table's D call, was not compared with the DNA. TRBV21-1 is reported as a pseudogene. The CDR3 consists of 11 residues. CDR3 DNA sequence: TGTGCCCTCAGTCTCCAAGAGACCCAGTACTTC. Its translation is CALSLQETQYF.

The DNA of the CDR3 is TGTGCCTGGAGTCCCGACAGGGGCATTCCCTACGAGCAGTACTTC. Its translation is CAWSPDRGIPYEQYF. The chain employs TRBV30 and TRBJ2-7; 8 nucleotides align to TRBD1. Germline CDR1 GTSNPN, CDR2 SVGIG (reference sequence). Germline trimming cut 2 bases from V and 2 bases from J; bases unmatched to any gene: 8. The CDR3 covers 15 residues.

This chain joins TRBV2 and TRBJ2-1, with D perhaps TRBD2 (7 bases). CDR1 and CDR2 from the germline V gene are SNHLY and FYNNEI. The CDR3 extends over 14 amino acids. V gave up 8 bases and J gave up 6 bases, with 17 bases separating them. The CDR3 nucleotides are TGTGCCAGCCAAAGGCGGGGGCCAGGCAATGAGCAGTTCTTC. Protein: CASQRRGPGNEQFF.

The rearrangement joins TRBV2 to TRBJ2-1; 15 bases agree with TRBD2. Trimming at V came to 6 bases and at J to 2 bases, leaving 2 bases not matched to a gene. This CDR3 comprises 16 residues. Germline V gene lookup returns CDR1 SNHLY and CDR2 FYNNEI. In DNA, the CDR3 is TGTGCCAGCAGCGGGACTAGCGGGAGGACCTACAATGAGCAGTTCTTC. Its protein product is CASSGTSGRTYNEQFF. Full variable domain (missing parts from reference TRBV2 and TRBJ2-1): EPEVTQTPSHQVTQMGQEVILRCVPISNHLYFYWYRQILGQKVEFLVSFYNNEISEKSEIFDDQFSVERPDGSNFTLKIRSTKLEDSAMYFCASSGTSGRTYNEQFFGPGTRLTVL.

This chain joins TRBV9 and TRBJ2-5; TRBD2 aligns across 15 bases. Germline CDR1 and CDR2: SGDLS and YYNGEE. V was clipped by 3 bases and J by 13 bases; unmatched bases: 7. The length of the CDR3 is 14 residues. CDR3 sequence (DNA): TGTGCCAGCAGCGCCTGGACTAGCGGGGGGGCACTGTACTTC. This sequence encodes CASSAWTSGGALYF. Together with reference TRBV9 and TRBJ2-5, the CDR3 gives the full variable domain: DSGVTQTPKHLITATGQRVTLRCSPRSGDLSVYWYQQSLDQGLQFLIQYYNGEERAKGNILERFSAQQFPDLHSELNLSSLELGDSALYFCASSAWTSGGALYFGPGTRLLVL.

This sequence joins TRBV5-4 and TRBJ2-3; D perhaps matches TRBD2 (5 bases). The germline CDR1 and CDR2 sequences are SGHNT and YYREEE (reference sequence). V lost 0 bases, J lost 4 bases, and 15 bases lay in between. The CDR3 totals 16 residues. The CDR3 region has the DNA TGTGCCAGCAGCTTGGCCGGGGTCGGAAGGGCAGATACGCAGTATTTT. Amino acids: CASSLAGVGRADTQYF.

The chain is built from TRBV21-1 and TRBJ2-3; the D call in the table, TRBD2, was not verified against the DNA. TRBV21-1 is a documented pseudogene. This CDR3 has 16 residues. CDR3 protein: CASSIAGLAATDTQYF. The DNA of the CDR3 is TGTGCCAGCAGCATCGCGGGACTAGCGGCCACAGATACGCAGTATTTT.